This TCR beta chain was sequenced during a study of shared clonotypes between healthy human individuals. Study context: Those who served as donors were a couple of women and a few men between the ages of 18 and 49.

The V segment lost 5 bases and the J segment 3 bases; nucleotides outside the gene matches: 7. Germline assignment: CDR1 MNHEY and CDR2 SMNVEV (reference sequence). The CDR3 is 14 residues long. For this clone: Its antigen is undetermined.

The data were produced by immunoSEQ multiplex PCR, yet TCRdb's version contains in-frame clones alone and is incomplete. This sample has around 550,000 clones, with about 95% found just once. Findings and limits, study-wide: Generation probability values for non-shared clonotypes were lower than those for clonotypes shared by all four donors. A small donor pool kept down the genetic and exposure-history diversity that was represented. Naive CD4 clonotypes overlapped across several donors at about 5%.

As defined, naive CD8 cells were CD45RO-negative and positively selected for CCR7, with terminally differentiated effector memory CD45RA+ cells excluded. This receptor was identified in a woman in her 30s in good health. V usage is TRBV27 and J usage is TRBJ2-7; 7 nucleotides match TRBD1. Sample: naive CD8+ T cells sorted from blood. CDR3 bases: TGTGCCAGCAGTGAGAGACAGGGATTCTACGAGCAGTACTTC. It yields the protein CASSERQGFYEQYF.